This T cell receptor (beta chain) was retrieved from a study of blood T cell repertoires in COVID-19. The V and J ends lost 1 base and 6 bases respectively, with 19 bases between them. Germline-derived CDR1 and CDR2 are SGHAT and FQNNGV. CDR3 length: 17 amino acids. Participants were aged roughly 18 to 89 years, lived in 20 to 30 US areas, and enrolled virtually. Cohorts were assigned according to the clinical history that participants reported. In the study's own analysis: For nucleated cells, counts were estimated from reference gene primer amplification. The table came from immunoSEQ multiplex PCR; TCRdb's copy has only in-frame clones and leaves some out. That table supplies the V and J calls and clone size; D and trimming were determined from the DNA. This sample has about 140,000 clones, with roughly 84% found just once.

The clonotype was recovered from a man between 35 and 55 years old with acute COVID-19. This chain uses TRBV11-2 with TRBJ2-1; a weak D match, TRBD2 (7 bases). Sample: PBMCs or T cells enriched from blood (not recorded which). For the CDR3, the DNA is TGTGCCAGCAGCTTAGTAGGTGGGGGGGGCGCGTCCAATGAGCAGTTCTTC. Protein product: CASSLVGGGGASNEQFF.